This T cell receptor beta chain derives from a study of blood T cells in healthy people across ages. Study-wide findings and caveats: As age increased, TCR beta diversity per million T cells fell in a roughly linear fashion. Reliance upon unsorted PBMCs precluded definitive naive versus antigen-experienced comparison.

The use of a sample-barcoded 5' primer and a J-beta primer mix characterized a second PCR of roughly 7 to 11 cycles. A tag from a template-switch adaptor with 12 random nucleotides marked each cDNA molecule. From the 5' RACE reads, TCRdb called clonotypes with MiXCR, one entry per CDR3 protein. The data contain under 1 million distinct CDR3 sequences, more than 40% of them seen just once; the ten biggest clones take up approximately 20%. Comment on this clonotype: Its antigen is unknown.

Trimming took 3 bases from V and 5 from J, leaving 22 bases between them. Germline CDR1 reads KGHSH; CDR2 reads LQKENI. The CDR3 totals 17 residues. The chain couples TRBV18 to TRBJ2-5; weak D call: TRBD1 (6 bases). What was sequenced was blood. This clonotype originated in a man aged 60 to 69 in good health. This CDR3 is CASSPRRFAGERETQYF. DNA of the CDR3: TGTGCCAGCTCACCCCGTCGATTTGCAGGGGAGAGGGAGACCCAGTACTTC.